What follows are 24 T cell receptor beta chains derived from one specimen sequenced in a study of metastatic and nonmetastatic thyroid tumors. TCRdb re-analyzed the PCR reads through MiXCR. This table holds 15,000 to 20,000 clones, 20% to 30% found once. Every patient underwent thyroid surgery untreated. The sample comprised adjacent normal tissue. The receptor set was obtained from a female donor with papillary thyroid cancer or a benign thyroid nodule (not recorded which). Some clones in this sample may be carry-over from other donors' samples.

The chain is built from TRBV4-3 and TRBJ2-7, with 9 bases lining up with TRBD2. CDR1 and CDR2 (germline): LGHNA, YSLEER. V lost 4 bases to trimming and J lost 3 bases; unmatched junction nucleotides: 7. The length of the CDR3 is 15 residues. For the CDR3, the DNA is TGCGCCAGCAGCCCCCGGGCTAGCGGGATCTACGAGCAGTACTTC. Protein: CASSPRASGIYEQYF.

This clone was found a few times. The rearrangement links TRBV20-1 to TRBJ2-7; D is possibly TRBD1 (6 bases). The CDR3 totals 14 residues. The germline CDR1 and CDR2 sequences are DFQATT and SNEGSKA (reference sequence). Deletions cut 0 bases from V and 2 bases from J, with 11 bases between. The CDR3 is CSARDRDNPYEQYF. The CDR3, as DNA: TGCAGTGCTAGAGATAGGGACAACCCCTACGAGCAGTACTTC.

The V gene is TRBV20-1, the J gene TRBJ2-6; D is undetermined. Trimming left V 4 bases short and J 2 bases short, with 9 bases between. Germline V gene data show CDR1 as DFQATT and CDR2 as SNEGSKA (reference sequence). The CDR3 contains 14 residues. The CDR3 DNA is TGCAGTGCTAACCCTTGGGCTGGGGCCAACGTCCTGACTTTC. Amino acid sequence: CSANPWAGANVLTF.

The rearrangement links TRBV28 to TRBJ1-3, with 11 positions matching TRBD1. CDR1 MDHEN and CDR2 SYDVKM come from the germline V gene. This CDR3 is 18 amino acids long. V lost 0 bases and J lost 3; bases outside the gene matches: 7. CDR3 DNA sequence: TGTGCCAGCAGTTTATGGGGACAGGGGGTGCGTAGTGGAAACACCATATATTTT. Protein sequence: CASSLWGQGVRSGNTIYF.

This clone was seen only a few times. The rearrangement joins TRBV20-1 to TRBJ2-5; tentatively, D is TRBD1 or TRBD2 (5 bases each). Per germline, CDR1 DFQATT and CDR2 SNEGSKA (reference sequence). There are 12 residues in the CDR3. V lost 0 bases and J 5 bases, leaving 7 bases between the germline ends. CDR3 sequence (DNA): TGCAGTGCTAGAGATGAGGGGGAGACCCAGTACTTC. As protein: CSARDEGETQYF.

At least ten counts were recorded for this clone. The rearrangement uses TRBV19 and TRBJ1-5; D not resolved. CDR1 and CDR2 (germline): LNHDA, SQIVND (reference sequence). The CDR3 has 14 residues. V dropped 5 bases and J dropped 2 bases, with 10 bases sitting between them. In DNA form, the CDR3 reads TGTGCCAGTAGTCTACCGGACGGCAATCAGCCCCAGCATTTT. Its protein is CASSLPDGNQPQHF.

This chain connects TRBV5-1 to TRBJ2-7; D is unclear. Germline V gene sequence: CDR1 SGHRS, CDR2 YFSETQ. V gave up 5 bases and J gave up 5 bases, with 14 bases separating them. This CDR3 contains 13 residues. This CDR3 is CASSSPSVDEQYF. The CDR3 nucleotides are TGCGCCAGCAGTAGCCCCTCCGTGGACGAGCAGTACTTC.

This sequence joins TRBV20-1 and TRBJ2-2, with 9 bases that match TRBD1. The CDR3 covers 15 residues. The V gene's germline CDR1 is DFQATT and CDR2 SNEGSKA (reference sequence). Trimming took 0 bases from V and 6 from J; bases not matched to a gene: 5. The CDR3 nucleotides are TGCAGTGCTAGAGATAGGGACAGGGCAGCCGGGGAGCTGTTTTTT. It is translated as CSARDRDRAAGELFF.

Comment on this clone: Other nucleotide sequences in the sample specify the same CDR3. The chain joins TRBV2 to TRBJ2-7; D is uncertain. Germline CDR1 is SNHLY and CDR2 is FYNNEI. Between the trimmed V and J ends, which lost 5 bases and 6 bases, there was a span of 17 bases. The CDR3 loop spans 14 amino acids. CDR3 residues: CASSPAPSGREQYF. The CDR3 nucleotides are TGTGCCAGCAGTCCGGCCCCCAGTGGTCGCGAGCAGTACTTC.

This rearrangement joins TRBV2 to TRBJ1-2; 10 bases match TRBD1. The junction had 0 bases not matched to a gene; V was cut back by 6 bases and J by 5 bases. CDR3 size: 12 residues. Germline lookup yields CDR1 SNHLY and CDR2 FYNNEI. CDR3 region: CASRDRGYGYTF. The CDR3 DNA is TGTGCCAGCAGGGACAGGGGGTATGGCTACACCTTC.

The gene calls are TRBV5-1 and TRBJ2-5, with D hard to call. Trimming cost V 5 bases and J 0 bases, with 8 bases left between them. CDR1 SGHRS and CDR2 YFSETQ come from the germline V gene. This CDR3 is built from 13 residues. CDR3 sequence reads: CASSRKDQETQYF. In DNA, the CDR3 is TGCGCCAGCAGTCGGAAAGACCAAGAGACCCAGTACTTC.

The rearrangement links TRBV11-3 to TRBJ2-2; 7 bases are shared with TRBD2. Germline V lookup: CDR1 SGHNT, CDR2 YENEEA. The CDR3 totals 15 residues. Trimming cost V 5 bases and J 4 bases; bases outside gene matches: 7. The CDR3 protein is CASSARGEGTGELFF. CDR3 DNA sequence: TGTGCCAGCAGCGCCCGGGGGGAAGGCACCGGGGAGCTGTTTTTT. Full variable domain (rest looked up from reference TRBV11-3 and TRBJ2-2): EAGVVQSPRYKIIEKKQPVAFWCNPISGHNTLYWYLQNLGQGPELLIRYENEEAVDDSQLPKDRFSAERLKGVDSTLKIQPAELGDSAVYLCASSARGEGTGELFFGEGSRLTVL.

This clone was detected only a few times. This sample also contains other DNA sequences that code for the same CDR3. The chain joins TRBV12-3 or TRBV12-4 to TRBJ1-1, with a possible D match to TRBD1 (6 bases). V was clipped by 3 bases and J by 0 bases, with 8 bases between them. The CDR3 has 14 amino acids. The CDR3 reads CASSLGALNTEAFF. CDR3 coding DNA: TGTGCCAGCAGTTTGGGGGCTTTGAACACTGAAGCTTTCTTT.

The rearrangement joins TRBV10-1 to TRBJ2-7, with 9 nucleotides matching TRBD1. V was pared by 0 bases and J by 6 bases, with 6 bases of the junction left unmatched. Germline CDR1 is WNHNN and CDR2 is SYGVQD (reference sequence). CDR3 length: 15 residues. The CDR3 loop reads CASSESAGTGSEQYF. The CDR3 DNA follows: TGCGCCAGCAGTGAGTCGGCCGGGACAGGGAGCGAGCAGTACTTC.

With respect to this clone: Germline and junction disagree at one end, which may indicate a read error. The chain employs TRBV19 and TRBJ2-7; D ambiguous. Germline CDR1 is LNHDA and CDR2 is SQIVND (reference sequence). The CDR3 has 18 amino acids. The chain's CDR3 is CASSRRPQQNPESVEHYF. The CDR3 coding sequence is TGTGCCAGTAGTCGAAGACCCCAGCAGAATCCCGAATCGGTGGAGCATTACTTC.

Ten or more counts support this clone. This chain joins TRBV11-2 and TRBJ1-2; D not certain. Per germline, CDR1 SGHAT and CDR2 FQNNGV. This CDR3 comprises 14 residues. Trimming left V 1 base short and J 4 bases short, with 10 bases between. The chain's CDR3 is CASSLGVDTYGYTF. The DNA for the CDR3 is TGTGCCAGCAGCTTAGGGGTAGACACCTATGGCTACACCTTC.

This clone was found a few times. J is TRBJ1-1 and V is TRBV28; no firm D call. The CDR3 loop spans 12 amino acids. The ends were cut back, 5 bases at V and 8 bases at J, with 12 bases in the middle. Germline CDR1 reads MDHEN; CDR2 reads SYDVKM. DNA of the CDR3: TGTGCCAGCAGTCCCCTAGATCGGGAAGCTTTCTTT. Its protein is CASSPLDREAFF.

This clone was detected only a few times. V is TRBV20-1 and J is TRBJ1-6, with 9 bases identical to TRBD1. Germline lookup yields CDR1 DFQATT and CDR2 SNEGSKA (reference sequence). Losses at the gene ends were 1 base for V and 10 bases for J; bases not matched to a gene: 8. This CDR3 region has 15 residues. This CDR3 is CSARATGQGRSPLHF. The CDR3 coding sequence is TGCAGTGCTAGAGCCACGGGACAGGGTCGATCACCCCTCCACTTT.

Comments on this clone: Possible read error: a much larger clone is one base away. The chain is built from TRBV6-5 and TRBJ1-2; D not resolved. CDR3 size: 13 residues. V was cut by 2 bases and J by 6 bases, with 10 bases left in between. CDR1 and CDR2 (germline): MNHEY, SVGAGI. The CDR3 is CASSYPRCNGYTF. The DNA of the CDR3 is TGTGCCAGCAGTTACCCCAGGTGTAATGGCTACACCTTC.

The chain carries TRBV24-1 and TRBJ2-1; D remains unclear. The CDR3 consists of 15 residues. Germline lookup yields CDR1 KGHDR and CDR2 SFDVKD. The ends were cut back, 3 bases at V and 8 bases at J, with 16 bases in the middle. For the CDR3, the DNA is TGTGCCACCAGTGATATGACCGTTACAATCGATGAGCAGTTCTTC. This translates into CATSDMTVTIDEQFF.

This clone was picked up many times. This chain links TRBV11-3 with TRBJ2-7; D not certain. The CDR3 has 11 amino acids. Looked up from germline, CDR1 is SGHNT and CDR2 is YENEEA. Trimming shortened V by 5 bases and J by 3 bases, and 5 bases separated the two germline ends. The CDR3 DNA sequence: TGTGCCAGCAGCCCCAGCTACGAGCAGTACTTC. This sequence encodes CASSPSYEQYF.

This clone was seen only a few times. The V gene is TRBV7-8, the J gene TRBJ2-2; 9 positions agree with TRBD2. The V and J ends lost 5 bases and 5 bases, in that order; junction bases with no gene match: 3. The CDR3 is 14 residues long. Looked up from germline, CDR1 is SGHVS and CDR2 is FQNEAQ. The CDR3 DNA sequence: TGTGCCAGCAGCGTGCGGGGGGGGACCGGGGAGCTGTTTTTT. It translates to CASSVRGGTGELFF.

In regard to this clone: One end of the junction is discordant with germline, which a read error may explain. V gene TRBV7-3 combines with J gene TRBJ2-1; D is uncertain. Looked up from germline, CDR1 is SGHTA and CDR2 is FQGTGA. CDR3 length: 14 residues. The chain's CDR3 is CASILTFQQGEQFF. For the CDR3, the DNA is TGTGCCAGCATCTTAACGTTCCAGCAAGGTGAGCAGTTCTTC.

The sample holds a few counts of this clone. This chain links TRBV6-5 with TRBJ2-7; D gene uncertain. CDR1 is MNHEY, CDR2 SVGAGI, per germline. The CDR3 runs 15 residues. Trimming removed 0 bases at V and 0 bases at J, with 9 bases between. The chain's CDR3 is CASSYSARISYEQYF. The CDR3, as DNA: TGTGCCAGCAGTTACTCGGCACGAATCTCCTACGAGCAGTACTTC.